This T cell receptor (beta chain) was identified during a study of blood T cell repertoires in COVID-19. Study-wide context: Sites in the United States, Italy and Spain provided acute and convalescent COVID-19 samples.

Enrolled during active infection, Seattle patients were then followed longitudinally. TCRdb's table, derived via immunoSEQ multiplex PCR, lists solely in-frame clones and lacks some. The sample lists roughly 60,000 clones, approximately 80% occurring once. V lost 9 bases, J lost 4 bases, and 16 bases lay in between. Per germline, CDR1 SEHNR and CDR2 FQNEAQ (reference sequence). This CDR3 has 14 residues. The clonotype comes from a man between 25 and 39 years old with COVID-19, enrolled during active disease. The rearrangement links TRBV7-9 to TRBJ1-5, with D possibly being TRBD1 (6 bases). The sequencing input was peripheral blood. CDR3 loop: CASSRGGGNQPQHF. The DNA for the CDR3 is TGTGCCAGTTCCCGGGGGGGCGGAAATCAGCCCCAGCATTTT.